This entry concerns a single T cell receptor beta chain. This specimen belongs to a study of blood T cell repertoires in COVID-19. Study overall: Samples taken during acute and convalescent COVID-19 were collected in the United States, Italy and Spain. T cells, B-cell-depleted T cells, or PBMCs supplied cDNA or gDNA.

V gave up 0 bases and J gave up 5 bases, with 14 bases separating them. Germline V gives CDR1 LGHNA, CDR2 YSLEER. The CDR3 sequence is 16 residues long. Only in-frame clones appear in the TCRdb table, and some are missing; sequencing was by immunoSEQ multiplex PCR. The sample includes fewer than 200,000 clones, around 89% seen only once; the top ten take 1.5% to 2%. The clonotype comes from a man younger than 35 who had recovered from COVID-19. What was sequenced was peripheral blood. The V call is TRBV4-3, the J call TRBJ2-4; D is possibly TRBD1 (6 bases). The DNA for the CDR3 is TGCGCCAGCAGCCAAGATGGGGGCAGGGTGGAAAACATTCAGTACTTC. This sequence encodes CASSQDGGRVENIQYF.